A selection of T cell receptor beta chains follows, all from one sample in a study of T cells in localized non-small cell lung cancer. Only in-frame clones appear in the TCRdb table, and some are missing; sequencing was by immunoSEQ multiplex PCR. The data contain 23,000 or so clones, 80% to 95% of them seen just once; the ten biggest clones take up approximately 2.7%. Sequenced material: peripheral blood, taken before any cancer treatment. Every receptor here comes from a woman aged 35 to 70 with stage I lung adenocarcinoma. CDR3s include the opening cysteine and the closing phenylalanine or tryptophan. A D gene is named only where the DNA matches it firmly. The size entry is marked missing in some rows and otherwise reads once, few, many or a size class.

>TRBV14|once|TRBJ2-3|-
TGTGCCAGTACCTTAGGGAACACAGATACGCAGTATTTT
CASTLGNTDTQYF
>TRBV7-8|-|TRBJ2-7|TRBD1
TGTGCCAGCAGCCCTTACGGGACAGGGTCAACCTACGAGCAGTACTTC
CASSPYGTGSTYEQYF
>TRBV5-1|-|TRBJ2-7|TRBD1
TGCGCCAGCAGCTACGGACAGGGGGTCTCCTACGAGCAGTACTTC
CASSYGQGVSYEQYF
>TRBV27|-|TRBJ1-4|-
TGTGCCAGCAGTTGGAGGTTGGGTGAAAAACTGTTTTTT
CASSWRLGEKLFF
>TRBV19|-|TRBJ2-7|TRBD2
TGTGCCAGTACCAGGACTAGCGCCTCCTACGAGCAGTACTTC
CASTRTSASYEQYF
>TRBV4-2|-|TRBJ2-2|-
TGTGCCAGCAGCCAAGGGAGGGCTCTCAACACCGGGGAGCTGTTTTTT
CASSQGRALNTGELFF
>TRBV9|-|TRBJ2-3|-
TGTGCCAGCAGCGTGTCCCCTGGATTCACAGATACGCAGTATTTT
CASSVSPGFTDTQYF
>TRBV7-9|-|TRBJ1-4|-
TGTGCCAGCATGAGGAGCGGCACTAATGAAAAACTGTTTTTT
CASMRSGTNEKLFF
>TRBV23-1|once|TRBJ2-5|-
TGCGCCAGCAGTCACCACAGTCGAGAGACCCAGTACTTC
CASSHHSRETQYF
>TRBV7-9|-|TRBJ2-7|-
TGTGCCAGCAGCCCCCACGGCTACGAGCAGTACTTC
CASSPHGYEQYF
>TRBV10-3|-|TRBJ1-2|-
TGTGCCATCAGTGCCAGGGGACGCTATGGCTACACCTTC
CAISARGRYGYTF